The 20 T cell receptor beta chains below come from one sample, sequenced in a study of cytomegalovirus exposure and HLA in healthy donors (dated by TCRdb to about 2017). Receptor libraries were prepared by the immunoSEQ multiplex PCR assay. For the multiplex PCR, a mixture combining 60 forward primers for TCR Vbeta segments and 13 reverse primers for TCR Jbeta segments was used. TCRdb limited this immuneACCESS table to in-frame rearrangements with V and J called. A share of clones is missing; checked studies link under half to unresolved V genes, and the rest is unexplained. This sample is represented by some 200,000 clones; 75% to 85% of them were singletons. 0.6% to 0.7% of the sample comes from the top ten. The sequencing input was PBMCs. The receptors were sampled from a boy between 10 and 17 years old in good health and CMV-seronegative.

The CDR3 spells CASSEAIGPGTEAFF. CDR3 DNA sequence: TGTGCCAGCAGTGAAGCGATTGGTCCGGGTACTGAAGCTTTCTTT. This chain connects TRBV6-1 to TRBJ1-1; unclear D gene. Germline CDR1 is MNHNS and CDR2 is SASEGT. The CDR3 totals 15 residues. V was pared by 0 bases and J by 5 bases, with 13 bases between.

The V gene is TRBV19, the J gene TRBJ1-5; TRBD1 agrees at 12 bases. Losses at the gene ends were 5 bases for V and 5 bases for J; bases not matched to a gene: 1. Germline assignment: CDR1 LNHDA and CDR2 SQIVND (reference sequence). The CDR3 consists of 14 residues. CDR3 bases: TGTGCCAGTAGTGGGACAGGGGGCGATCAGCCCCAGCATTTT. Translating it yields CASSGTGGDQPQHF.

V is TRBV7-9 and J is TRBJ1-3; D perhaps matches TRBD1 (6 bases). Trimming stripped 5 bases from V and 1 base from J, with 12 bases between. This CDR3 region has 15 residues. The germline V gene has CDR1 SEHNR and CDR2 FQNEAQ (reference sequence). CDR3 amino acids: CASSPDRYSGNTIYF. In DNA form, the CDR3 reads TGTGCCAGCAGCCCTGACAGGTATTCTGGAAACACCATATATTTT.

In the case of this clone: In the same sample, other DNA sequences code for this CDR3. The rearrangement uses TRBV6-5 and TRBJ1-1; D is unresolved. CDR1 and CDR2 (germline): MNHEY, SVGAGI. Trimming left V 2 bases short and J 5 bases short, with 6 bases between. There are 12 residues in the CDR3. The CDR3 DNA follows: TGTGCCAGCAGTTACGGAGGAACTGAAGCTTTCTTT. Its translation is CASSYGGTEAFF.

V gene TRBV6-5 combines with J gene TRBJ1-5, with 7 bases lining up with TRBD1. This CDR3 has 13 residues. CDR1 MNHEY and CDR2 SVGAGI come from the germline V gene. V gave up 4 bases and J gave up 7 bases; unmatched junction bases: 4. The CDR3 coding sequence is TGTGCCAGCAGTTCGACAGGGTTACAGCCCCAGCATTTT. Translating it yields CASSSTGLQPQHF.

The chain employs TRBV7-9 and TRBJ2-1, with TRBD2 identical over 9 bases. This CDR3 has 14 residues. The trim removed 5 bases at V and 7 bases at J, leaving 6 bases unmatched. Looked up from germline, CDR1 is SEHNR and CDR2 is FQNEAQ (reference sequence). The CDR3 loop reads CASSPRGGANEQFF. CDR3 bases: TGTGCCAGCAGCCCTCGCGGGGGGGCTAATGAGCAGTTCTTC.

This clone appeared a single time. The chain employs TRBV6-5 and TRBJ2-1, with D uncertain. V lost 0 bases and J lost 1, with 10 bases in between. There are 16 residues in the CDR3. Per germline, CDR1 MNHEY and CDR2 SVGAGI. CDR3 sequence: CASSYSGQRSYNEQFF. Written as DNA, the CDR3 is TGTGCCAGCAGTTACTCCGGCCAGAGGTCCTACAATGAGCAGTTCTTC.

Of note for this clone: The junction shows a germline mismatch at one end, possibly a read error. This chain links TRBV7-7 with TRBJ2-3; D gene unclear. CDR1 is SSHAT and CDR2 is FNYEAQ in the germline V gene (reference sequence). The CDR3 loop spans 14 amino acids. CDR3 sequence: CASSLSPGTDTQYF. The CDR3 DNA reads TGTGCTAGCAGCTTATCTCCTGGCACAGATACGCAGTATTTT. The full variable domain, in which reference TRBV7-7 and TRBJ2-3 provide the parts outside the CDR3, is GAGVSQSPRYKVTKRGQDVTLRCDPISSHATLYWYQQALGQGPEFLTYFNYEAQPDKSGLPSDRFSAERPEGSISTLTIQRTEQRDSAMYRCASSLSPGTDTQYFGPGTRLTVL.

This clone is a singleton in its sample. The chain carries TRBV5-4 and TRBJ1-5; D call uncertain. The CDR3 spans 15 residues. Germline-derived CDR1 and CDR2 are SGHNT and YYREEE (reference sequence). The V gene lost 4 bases and the J gene lost 2 bases, with 13 bases spanning the gap. The CDR3 protein is CASSAMEGGNQPQHF. The CDR3 nucleotides are TGTGCCAGCAGCGCAATGGAGGGCGGCAATCAGCCCCAGCATTTT.

A note on this clone: The junction departs from the called germline gene at one end, perhaps through a read error. The chain employs TRBV27 and TRBJ1-2; D is perhaps TRBD1 (6 bases). CDR1 is MNHEY, CDR2 SMNVEV, per germline (reference sequence). This CDR3 region has 14 residues. CDR3 protein: CASSARTGNCGYTF. CDR3 DNA sequence: TGTGCCAGCAGTGCCCGTACAGGGAACTGTGGCTACACCTTC.

This clone was counted once. This sequence joins TRBV4-1 and TRBJ1-1, with 10 bases aligning to TRBD1. V dropped 5 bases and J dropped 1; count of bases not matched to a gene: 4. There are 15 residues in the CDR3. Germline loops: CDR1 MGHRA, CDR2 YSYEKL. CDR3 in DNA: TGCGCCAGCAGCGCCCGGACAGGGGGGAACACTGAAGCTTTCTTT. Translation: CASSARTGGNTEAFF.

This clone has just one count. The chain joins TRBV4-2 to TRBJ2-7; TRBD2 aligns across 8 bases. The CDR3 loop spans 16 amino acids. Germline-derived CDR1 and CDR2 are LGHNA and YNFKEQ. Trimming took 0 bases from V and 5 from J; bases not matched to a gene: 9. CDR3 coding DNA: TGTGCCAGCAGCCAAGATGTCCGGGAGGGGAACCACGAGCAGTACTTC. It translates to CASSQDVREGNHEQYF.

This clone came up once. The gene calls are TRBV5-1 and TRBJ1-3; TRBD1 is a possible D gene (6 bases). V was trimmed by 4 bases and J by 6 bases, leaving 14 bases between them. Per the germline V gene, CDR1 is SGHRS and CDR2 is YFSETQ. The CDR3 runs 14 residues. The CDR3 region is CASSPTQGQNTIYF. The CDR3 DNA reads TGCGCCAGCAGCCCTACCCAGGGGCAAAACACCATATATTTT.

This clone appeared a few times. The chain recombines TRBV19 with TRBJ1-2; D is unclear. V was cut by 5 bases and J by 6 bases, with 16 bases left in between. The CDR3 is 14 residues long. Germline V CDR1 and CDR2: LNHDA, SQIVND (reference sequence). As DNA, the CDR3 is TGTGCCAGTAGTCCCTTGTTAGCGGGAAATGGCTACACCTTC. Its translation is CASSPLLAGNGYTF.

This rearrangement joins TRBV7-3 to TRBJ2-7; TRBD1 matches 8 bases. Germline trimming cut 5 bases from V and 5 bases from J; bases unmatched to any gene: 8. The CDR3 has 14 residues. CDR1 is SGHTA and CDR2 is FQGTGA in the germline V gene. The DNA of the CDR3 is TGTGCCAGCAGCCGGACAGGGAAACTGCACGAGCAGTACTTC. Translated: CASSRTGKLHEQYF.

The chain is built from TRBV27 and TRBJ1-6; TRBD1 matches at 8 bases. The CDR3 sequence is 15 residues long. The junction had 6 bases not matched to a gene; V was cut back by 5 bases and J by 6 bases. Germline V gene lookup returns CDR1 MNHEY and CDR2 SMNVEV (reference sequence). CDR3 nucleotides: TGTGCCAGCAGTATCCGGACAGGGTTTAATTCACCCCTCCACTTT. This translates into CASSIRTGFNSPLHF.

This clone was counted a few times. The rearrangement uses TRBV5-4 and TRBJ2-7; 8 bases agree with TRBD1. The germline gives CDR1 SGHNT, CDR2 YYREEE (reference sequence). CDR3 length: 14 amino acids. The V gene end was trimmed by 4 bases and the J gene end by 2 bases; junction bases not matched to a gene: 5. CDR3: CASSPSGQAYEQYF. Here the CDR3 DNA reads TGTGCCAGCAGCCCCTCGGGACAGGCCTACGAGCAGTACTTC.

This clone appeared a few times. V is TRBV6-4 and J is TRBJ2-3, with 12 bases fitting TRBD2. Germline CDR1 reads MRHNA; CDR2 reads SNTAGT. This CDR3 contains 15 residues. Trimming cost V 4 bases and J 1 base; bases outside gene matches: 0. CDR3 nucleotide sequence: TGTGCCAGCAGTGGACTAGCGGGGGGCACAGATACGCAGTATTTT. It is translated as CASSGLAGGTDTQYF.

As DNA, the CDR3 is TGTGCCAGCAGTGATATACAGGGGAGGACTGAAGCTTTCTTT. Its protein product is CASSDIQGRTEAFF. The rearrangement uses TRBV25-1 and TRBJ1-1; TRBD1 aligns across 7 bases. The CDR3 contains 14 residues. CDR1 and CDR2 (germline): MGHDK, SYGVNS. V gave up 3 bases and J gave up 5 bases; unmatched junction bases: 6.

The rearrangement uses TRBV5-6 and TRBJ1-6; no definite D call. The V and J ends lost 4 bases and 10 bases respectively, with 21 bases between them. The length of the CDR3 is 16 residues. Looked up from germline, CDR1 is SGHDT and CDR2 is YYEEEE. The CDR3 coding sequence is TGTGCCAGCAGCCGACCGCAGGACGTAAAGCGGTCACCCCTCCACTTT. This encodes CASSRPQDVKRSPLHF. Looking up the rest from reference TRBV5-6 and TRBJ1-6 gives the full variable domain: DAGVTQSPTHLIKTRGQQVTLRCSPKSGHDTVSWYQQALGQGPQFIFQYYEEEERQRGNFPDRFSGHQFPNYSSELNVNALLLGDSALYLCASSRPQDVKRSPLHFGNGTRLTVT.